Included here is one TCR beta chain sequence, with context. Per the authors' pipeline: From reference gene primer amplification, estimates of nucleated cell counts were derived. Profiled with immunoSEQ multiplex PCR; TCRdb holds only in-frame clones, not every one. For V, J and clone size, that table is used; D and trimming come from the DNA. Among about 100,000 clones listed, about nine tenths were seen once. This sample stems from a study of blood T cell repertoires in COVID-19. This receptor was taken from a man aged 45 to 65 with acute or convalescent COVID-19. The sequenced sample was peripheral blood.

CDR3 loop: CASSVPGGYGYTF. As DNA, the CDR3 is TGTGCCAGCAGCGTACCAGGGGGCTATGGCTACACCTTC. The V gene is TRBV9, the J gene TRBJ1-2, with 7 bases identical to TRBD1. V lost 1 base to trimming and J lost 4 bases; unmatched junction nucleotides: 1. This CDR3 contains 13 residues. Germline assignment: CDR1 SGDLS and CDR2 YYNGEE.